This T cell receptor (beta chain) was profiled in a study of blood T cell repertoires in COVID-19 (dated by TCRdb to the early 2020s). Study-level background: Collaborator samples came from the United States, Italy and Spain and covered acute and convalescent phases of COVID-19. The material from the prospective study consisted of cDNA or gDNA derived from T cells, B-cell-depleted T cells, or PBMCs. Subjects who had been exposed to COVID-19, were actively infected with it, or had recovered from it provided the deeply sampled blood TCRbeta repertoires that made up the dataset. The repertoires were released in a freely available public database intended as a resource for research on the immune response to SARS-CoV-2. The samples were drawn from the first 160 participants of the ongoing ImmuneRACE study and from roughly 1,300 subjects provided by 6 global collaborators. Sample metadata almost always included a de-identified subject ID, COVID-19 status, age in years and sex. Where available, HLA class I and class II types were obtained from metadata supplied by the sample provider rather than from assay-based typing. Results and caveats for the whole study, not just this receptor: Clinical and demographic metadata were provided uncurated, with the amount varying by source and participant.

Per the germline V gene (reference sequence), SEHNR is the CDR1 and FQNEAQ is the CDR2. From cysteine to phenylalanine, the CDR3 is 13 amino acids long. This entry keeps only the CDR3 DNA: 39 bases, framed from base 1. At the junction V is shortened by 5 bases and J by 6 bases, with 11 bases in between. The immunoSEQ Assay, a bias-controlled multiplex PCR, was used to amplify TCRbeta CDR3 regions from genomic DNA. On the study's bioinformatics: The number of nucleated cells in each sample was estimated from the amplification of reference gene primers within the assay. To quantify the absolute abundance of each unique TCRbeta CDR3 rearrangement, sequence reads were collapsed and filtered. Productive Simpson clonality was computed per sample as the square root of Simpson's diversity index over productive rearrangements. Not all clones reach the TCRdb copy of this immuneACCESS table, which keeps in-frame sequences only. Checked studies attribute under half of the gap to unresolved V genes and leave the rest unexplained. V, J and clone size are taken as reported in that table, and D and trimming were inferred from the DNA itself. The table for this sample lists tens of thousands of clones; around 86% of them were counted only once. The ten largest clones take up 15% to 20% of the sample.

To note about this clone: Its antigen is not yet known. No base-level quality is on record; no much larger clone is a single base apart.

Collaborating institutions collected whole blood in K2EDTA tubes following their own protocols. Collaborator samples were shipped for TCRbeta analysis as frozen whole blood, isolated PBMCs, or DNA extracted from either sample type. The clonotype comes from a man between 45 and 60 years old in a cohort sampled during active COVID-19. Sequenced: peripheral blood. Rearrangement joined TRBV7-9 to TRBJ2-1, with a tentative D gene TRBD2 over 5 matching bases. The CDR3 loop reads CASSHTSINEQFF. The nucleotide sequence is given as TGTGCCAGCAGCCATACTAGTATCAATGAGCAGTTCTTC.